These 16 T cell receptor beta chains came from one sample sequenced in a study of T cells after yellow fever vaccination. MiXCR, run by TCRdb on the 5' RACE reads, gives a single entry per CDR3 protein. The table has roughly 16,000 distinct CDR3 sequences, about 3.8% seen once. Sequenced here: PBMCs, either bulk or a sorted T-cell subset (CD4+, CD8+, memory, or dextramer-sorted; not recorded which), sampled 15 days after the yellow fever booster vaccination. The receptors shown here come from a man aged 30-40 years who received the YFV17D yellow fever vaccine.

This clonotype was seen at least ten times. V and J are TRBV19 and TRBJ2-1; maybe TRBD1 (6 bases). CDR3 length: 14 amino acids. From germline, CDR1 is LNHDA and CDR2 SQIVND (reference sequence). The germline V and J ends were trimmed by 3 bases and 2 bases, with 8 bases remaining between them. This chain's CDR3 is CASSMDSPYNEQFF. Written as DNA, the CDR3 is TGTGCCAGTAGTATGGACAGCCCCTACAATGAGCAGTTCTTC. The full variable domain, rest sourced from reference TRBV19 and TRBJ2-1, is DGGITQSPKYLFRKEGQNVTLSCEQNLNHDAMYWYRQDPGQGLRLIYYSQIVNDFQKGDIAEGYSVSREKKESFPLTVTSAQKNPTAFYLCASSMDSPYNEQFFGPGTRLTVL.

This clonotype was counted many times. CDR3 DNA: TGTGCCAGCAGTTTAGGGACAGTCCTGAACTATGGCTACACCTTC. Protein product: CASSLGTVLNYGYTF. The V gene is TRBV12-3 or TRBV12-4, the J gene TRBJ1-2, with D perhaps matching TRBD1 (6 bases). V lost 1 base and J lost 2, with 11 bases in between. CDR3 length equals 15 residues.

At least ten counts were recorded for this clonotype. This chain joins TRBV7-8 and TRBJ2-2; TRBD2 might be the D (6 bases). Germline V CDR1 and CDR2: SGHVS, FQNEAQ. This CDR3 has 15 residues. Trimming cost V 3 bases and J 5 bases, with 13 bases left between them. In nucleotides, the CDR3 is TGTGCCAGCAGCTTCCCCGGGAGTGAAACCGGGGAGCTGTTTTTT. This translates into CASSFPGSETGELFF.

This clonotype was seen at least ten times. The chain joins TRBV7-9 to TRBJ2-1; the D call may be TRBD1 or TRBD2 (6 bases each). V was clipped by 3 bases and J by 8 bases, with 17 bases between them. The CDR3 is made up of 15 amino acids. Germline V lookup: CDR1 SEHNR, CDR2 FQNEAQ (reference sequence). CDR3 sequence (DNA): TGTGCCAGCAGCTTTAGCGGAAGGGGGTTCGATGAGCAGTTCTTC. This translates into CASSFSGRGFDEQFF.

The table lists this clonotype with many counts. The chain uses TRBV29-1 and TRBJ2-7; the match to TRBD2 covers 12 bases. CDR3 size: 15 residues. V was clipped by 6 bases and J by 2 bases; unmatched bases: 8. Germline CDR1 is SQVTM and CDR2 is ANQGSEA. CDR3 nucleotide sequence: TGCAGCGTACGGACTAGCGGGACGGATACCTACGAGCAGTACTTC. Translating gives CSVRTSGTDTYEQYF.

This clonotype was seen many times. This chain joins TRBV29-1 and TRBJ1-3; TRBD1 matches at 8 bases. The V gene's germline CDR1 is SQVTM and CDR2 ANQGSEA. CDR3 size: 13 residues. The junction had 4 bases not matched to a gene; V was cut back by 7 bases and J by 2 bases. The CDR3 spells CSGRTGPGNTIYF. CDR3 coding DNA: TGCAGCGGCCGGACAGGGCCTGGAAACACCATATATTTT.

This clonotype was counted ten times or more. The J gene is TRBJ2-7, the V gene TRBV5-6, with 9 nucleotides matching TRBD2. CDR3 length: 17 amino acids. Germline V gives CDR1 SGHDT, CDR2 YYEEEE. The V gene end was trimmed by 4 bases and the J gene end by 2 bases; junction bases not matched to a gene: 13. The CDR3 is CASSRRLQTSGTYEQYF. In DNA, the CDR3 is TGTGCCAGCAGCCGAAGACTGCAGACTAGCGGAACCTACGAGCAGTACTTC.

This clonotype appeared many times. The DNA for the CDR3 is TGTGCCAGCAGCCTATACGGGACCGAGAGCTCCTACAATGAGCAGTTCTTC. This sequence encodes CASSLYGTESSYNEQFF. V and J are TRBV3-1 and TRBJ2-1, with D perhaps assigned TRBD1 or TRBD2 (5 bases each). CDR1 LGHDT and CDR2 YNNKEL come from the germline V gene (reference sequence). The CDR3 totals 17 residues. Trimming left V 4 bases short and J 0 bases short, with 16 bases between.

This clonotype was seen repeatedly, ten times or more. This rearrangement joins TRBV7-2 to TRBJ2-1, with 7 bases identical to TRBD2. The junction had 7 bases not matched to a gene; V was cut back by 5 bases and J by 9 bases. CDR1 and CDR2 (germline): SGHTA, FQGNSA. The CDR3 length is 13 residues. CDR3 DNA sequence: TGTGCCAGCAGCCCGGGGGGATTCTCTGAGCAGTTCTTC. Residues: CASSPGGFSEQFF. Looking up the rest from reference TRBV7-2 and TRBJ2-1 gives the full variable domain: GAGVSQSPSNKVTEKGKDVELRCDPISGHTALYWYRQSLGQGLEFLIYFQGNSAPDKSGLPSDRFSAERTGGSVSTLTIQRTQQEDSAVYLCASSPGGFSEQFFGPGTRLTVL.

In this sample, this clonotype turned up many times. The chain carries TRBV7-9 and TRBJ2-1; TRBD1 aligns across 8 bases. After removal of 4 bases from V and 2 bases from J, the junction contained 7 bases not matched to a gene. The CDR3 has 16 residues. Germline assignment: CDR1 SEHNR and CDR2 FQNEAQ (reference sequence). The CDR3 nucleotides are TGTGCCAGCAGCTCGCCCCCGGACAGGGCCTACAATGAGCAGTTCTTC. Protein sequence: CASSSPPDRAYNEQFF.

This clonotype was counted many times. As DNA, the CDR3 is TGCGCCAGCAGCCAACCCGGGGCCAATACGCAGTATTTT. It is translated as CASSQPGANTQYF. V and J are TRBV4-1 and TRBJ2-3; D may correspond to TRBD1 or TRBD2 (5 bases each). Trimming took 2 bases from V and 7 from J, leaving 10 bases between them. The CDR3 has 13 amino acids. Germline V gives CDR1 MGHRA, CDR2 YSYEKL.

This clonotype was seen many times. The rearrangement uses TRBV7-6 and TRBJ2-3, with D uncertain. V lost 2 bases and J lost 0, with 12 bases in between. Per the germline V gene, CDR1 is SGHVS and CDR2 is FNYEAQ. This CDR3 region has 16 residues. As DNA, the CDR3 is TGTGCCAGCAGCTTAACTTTGCGGCCTAGCACAGATACGCAGTATTTT. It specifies CASSLTLRPSTDTQYF.

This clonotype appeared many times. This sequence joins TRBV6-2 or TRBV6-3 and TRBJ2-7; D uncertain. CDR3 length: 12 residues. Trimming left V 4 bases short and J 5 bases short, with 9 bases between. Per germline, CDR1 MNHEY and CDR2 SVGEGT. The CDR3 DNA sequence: TGTGCCAGCAGTTTCCCGGTCCACGAGCAGTACTTC. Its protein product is CASSFPVHEQYF.

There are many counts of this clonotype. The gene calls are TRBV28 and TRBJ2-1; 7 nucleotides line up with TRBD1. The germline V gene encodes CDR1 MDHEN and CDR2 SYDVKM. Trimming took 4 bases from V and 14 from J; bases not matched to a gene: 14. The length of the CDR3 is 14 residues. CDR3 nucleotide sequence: TGTGCCAGCAGTTCGCCCGGAGTCACCAGGGGGAAGTTCTTC. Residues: CASSSPGVTRGKFF.

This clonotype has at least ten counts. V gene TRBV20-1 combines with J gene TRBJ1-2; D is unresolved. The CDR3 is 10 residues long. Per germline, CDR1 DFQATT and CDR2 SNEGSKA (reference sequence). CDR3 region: CAYRRHGYTF. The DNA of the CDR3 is TGCGCTTACAGAAGGCATGGCTACACCTTC.

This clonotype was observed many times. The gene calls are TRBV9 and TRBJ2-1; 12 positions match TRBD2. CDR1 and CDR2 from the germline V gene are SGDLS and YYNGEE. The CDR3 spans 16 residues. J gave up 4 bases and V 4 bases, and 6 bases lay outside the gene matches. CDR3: CASSPRLAGVYNEQFF. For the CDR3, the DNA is TGTGCCAGCAGCCCCCGACTAGCGGGAGTATACAATGAGCAGTTCTTC.